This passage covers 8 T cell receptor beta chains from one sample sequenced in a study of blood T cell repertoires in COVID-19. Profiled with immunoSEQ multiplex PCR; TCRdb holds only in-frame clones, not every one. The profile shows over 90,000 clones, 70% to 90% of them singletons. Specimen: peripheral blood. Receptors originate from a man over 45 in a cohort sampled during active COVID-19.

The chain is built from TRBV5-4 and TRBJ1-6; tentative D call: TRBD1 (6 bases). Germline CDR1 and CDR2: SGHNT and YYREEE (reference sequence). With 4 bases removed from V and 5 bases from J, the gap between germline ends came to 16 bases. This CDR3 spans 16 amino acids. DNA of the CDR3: TGTGCCAGCAGCAACGGGGGGGGCGCAAATAATTCACCCCTCCACTTT. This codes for CASSNGGGANNSPLHF.

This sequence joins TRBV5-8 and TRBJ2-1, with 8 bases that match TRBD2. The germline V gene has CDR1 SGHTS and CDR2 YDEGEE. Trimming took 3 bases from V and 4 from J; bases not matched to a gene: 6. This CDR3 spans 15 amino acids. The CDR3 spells CASSYHSGGYNEQFF. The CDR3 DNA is TGTGCCAGCAGCTACCACAGCGGGGGATACAATGAGCAGTTCTTC.

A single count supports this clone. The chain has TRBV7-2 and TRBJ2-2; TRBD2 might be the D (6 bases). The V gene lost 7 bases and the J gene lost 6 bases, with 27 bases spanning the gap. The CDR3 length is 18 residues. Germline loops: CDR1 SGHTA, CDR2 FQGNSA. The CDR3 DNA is TGTGCCAGCACCCATCCCGTTCCGGGACTCGCCCCGCCCGGGGAGCTGTTTTTT. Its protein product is CASTHPVPGLAPPGELFF.

The CDR3 DNA sequence: TGTGCCAGCAGTTCACAGGGGTACTATGGCTACACCTTC. This encodes CASSSQGYYGYTF. This chain joins TRBV12-3 or TRBV12-4 and TRBJ1-2, with TRBD1 identical over 7 bases. V dropped 4 bases and J dropped 3; count of bases not matched to a gene: 2. The CDR3 has 13 residues.

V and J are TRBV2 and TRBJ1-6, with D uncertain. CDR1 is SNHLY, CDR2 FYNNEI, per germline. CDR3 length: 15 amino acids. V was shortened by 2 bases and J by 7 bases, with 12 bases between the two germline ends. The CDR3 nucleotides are TGTGCCAGCAGTGAAAGCCGGTCTCAAAATTCACCCCTCCACTTT. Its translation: CASSESRSQNSPLHF.

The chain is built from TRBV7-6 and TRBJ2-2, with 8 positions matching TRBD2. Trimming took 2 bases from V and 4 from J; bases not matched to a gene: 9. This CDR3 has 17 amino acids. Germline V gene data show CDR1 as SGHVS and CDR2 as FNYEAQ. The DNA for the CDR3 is TGTGCCAGCAGCTTAATGGCTAGCGGGTTAGGCACCGGGGAGCTGTTTTTT. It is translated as CASSLMASGLGTGELFF.

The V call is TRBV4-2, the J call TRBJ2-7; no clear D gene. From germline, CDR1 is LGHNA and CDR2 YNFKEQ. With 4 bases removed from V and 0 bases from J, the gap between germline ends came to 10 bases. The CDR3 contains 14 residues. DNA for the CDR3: TGTGCCAGCAGCCCAGACCTTAGCTCCTACGAGCAGTACTTC. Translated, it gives CASSPDLSSYEQYF.

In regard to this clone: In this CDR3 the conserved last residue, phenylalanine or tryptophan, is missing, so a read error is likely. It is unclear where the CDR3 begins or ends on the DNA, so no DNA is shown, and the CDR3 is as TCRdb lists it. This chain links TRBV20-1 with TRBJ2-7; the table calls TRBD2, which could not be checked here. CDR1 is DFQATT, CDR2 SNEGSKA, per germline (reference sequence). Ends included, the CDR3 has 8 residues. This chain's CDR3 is CSASIAVN.